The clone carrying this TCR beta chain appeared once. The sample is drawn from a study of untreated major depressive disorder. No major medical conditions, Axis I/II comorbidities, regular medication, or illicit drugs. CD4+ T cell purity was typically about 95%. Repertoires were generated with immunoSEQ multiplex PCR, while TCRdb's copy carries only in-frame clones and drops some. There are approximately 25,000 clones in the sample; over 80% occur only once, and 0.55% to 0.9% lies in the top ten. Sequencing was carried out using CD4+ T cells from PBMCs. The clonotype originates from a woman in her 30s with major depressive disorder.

The CDR3 region is CASRGGRLGKGSNEKLFF. CDR3 nucleotide sequence: TGCGCCAGCAGGGGCGGGAGACTAGGGAAAGGAAGTAATGAAAAACTGTTTTTT. The genes are TRBV4-1 and TRBJ1-4; D gene ambiguous. V was shortened by 6 bases and J by 4 bases, with 24 bases between the two germline ends. In germline, CDR1 is MGHRA, CDR2 YSYEKL. The CDR3 is 18 amino acids.